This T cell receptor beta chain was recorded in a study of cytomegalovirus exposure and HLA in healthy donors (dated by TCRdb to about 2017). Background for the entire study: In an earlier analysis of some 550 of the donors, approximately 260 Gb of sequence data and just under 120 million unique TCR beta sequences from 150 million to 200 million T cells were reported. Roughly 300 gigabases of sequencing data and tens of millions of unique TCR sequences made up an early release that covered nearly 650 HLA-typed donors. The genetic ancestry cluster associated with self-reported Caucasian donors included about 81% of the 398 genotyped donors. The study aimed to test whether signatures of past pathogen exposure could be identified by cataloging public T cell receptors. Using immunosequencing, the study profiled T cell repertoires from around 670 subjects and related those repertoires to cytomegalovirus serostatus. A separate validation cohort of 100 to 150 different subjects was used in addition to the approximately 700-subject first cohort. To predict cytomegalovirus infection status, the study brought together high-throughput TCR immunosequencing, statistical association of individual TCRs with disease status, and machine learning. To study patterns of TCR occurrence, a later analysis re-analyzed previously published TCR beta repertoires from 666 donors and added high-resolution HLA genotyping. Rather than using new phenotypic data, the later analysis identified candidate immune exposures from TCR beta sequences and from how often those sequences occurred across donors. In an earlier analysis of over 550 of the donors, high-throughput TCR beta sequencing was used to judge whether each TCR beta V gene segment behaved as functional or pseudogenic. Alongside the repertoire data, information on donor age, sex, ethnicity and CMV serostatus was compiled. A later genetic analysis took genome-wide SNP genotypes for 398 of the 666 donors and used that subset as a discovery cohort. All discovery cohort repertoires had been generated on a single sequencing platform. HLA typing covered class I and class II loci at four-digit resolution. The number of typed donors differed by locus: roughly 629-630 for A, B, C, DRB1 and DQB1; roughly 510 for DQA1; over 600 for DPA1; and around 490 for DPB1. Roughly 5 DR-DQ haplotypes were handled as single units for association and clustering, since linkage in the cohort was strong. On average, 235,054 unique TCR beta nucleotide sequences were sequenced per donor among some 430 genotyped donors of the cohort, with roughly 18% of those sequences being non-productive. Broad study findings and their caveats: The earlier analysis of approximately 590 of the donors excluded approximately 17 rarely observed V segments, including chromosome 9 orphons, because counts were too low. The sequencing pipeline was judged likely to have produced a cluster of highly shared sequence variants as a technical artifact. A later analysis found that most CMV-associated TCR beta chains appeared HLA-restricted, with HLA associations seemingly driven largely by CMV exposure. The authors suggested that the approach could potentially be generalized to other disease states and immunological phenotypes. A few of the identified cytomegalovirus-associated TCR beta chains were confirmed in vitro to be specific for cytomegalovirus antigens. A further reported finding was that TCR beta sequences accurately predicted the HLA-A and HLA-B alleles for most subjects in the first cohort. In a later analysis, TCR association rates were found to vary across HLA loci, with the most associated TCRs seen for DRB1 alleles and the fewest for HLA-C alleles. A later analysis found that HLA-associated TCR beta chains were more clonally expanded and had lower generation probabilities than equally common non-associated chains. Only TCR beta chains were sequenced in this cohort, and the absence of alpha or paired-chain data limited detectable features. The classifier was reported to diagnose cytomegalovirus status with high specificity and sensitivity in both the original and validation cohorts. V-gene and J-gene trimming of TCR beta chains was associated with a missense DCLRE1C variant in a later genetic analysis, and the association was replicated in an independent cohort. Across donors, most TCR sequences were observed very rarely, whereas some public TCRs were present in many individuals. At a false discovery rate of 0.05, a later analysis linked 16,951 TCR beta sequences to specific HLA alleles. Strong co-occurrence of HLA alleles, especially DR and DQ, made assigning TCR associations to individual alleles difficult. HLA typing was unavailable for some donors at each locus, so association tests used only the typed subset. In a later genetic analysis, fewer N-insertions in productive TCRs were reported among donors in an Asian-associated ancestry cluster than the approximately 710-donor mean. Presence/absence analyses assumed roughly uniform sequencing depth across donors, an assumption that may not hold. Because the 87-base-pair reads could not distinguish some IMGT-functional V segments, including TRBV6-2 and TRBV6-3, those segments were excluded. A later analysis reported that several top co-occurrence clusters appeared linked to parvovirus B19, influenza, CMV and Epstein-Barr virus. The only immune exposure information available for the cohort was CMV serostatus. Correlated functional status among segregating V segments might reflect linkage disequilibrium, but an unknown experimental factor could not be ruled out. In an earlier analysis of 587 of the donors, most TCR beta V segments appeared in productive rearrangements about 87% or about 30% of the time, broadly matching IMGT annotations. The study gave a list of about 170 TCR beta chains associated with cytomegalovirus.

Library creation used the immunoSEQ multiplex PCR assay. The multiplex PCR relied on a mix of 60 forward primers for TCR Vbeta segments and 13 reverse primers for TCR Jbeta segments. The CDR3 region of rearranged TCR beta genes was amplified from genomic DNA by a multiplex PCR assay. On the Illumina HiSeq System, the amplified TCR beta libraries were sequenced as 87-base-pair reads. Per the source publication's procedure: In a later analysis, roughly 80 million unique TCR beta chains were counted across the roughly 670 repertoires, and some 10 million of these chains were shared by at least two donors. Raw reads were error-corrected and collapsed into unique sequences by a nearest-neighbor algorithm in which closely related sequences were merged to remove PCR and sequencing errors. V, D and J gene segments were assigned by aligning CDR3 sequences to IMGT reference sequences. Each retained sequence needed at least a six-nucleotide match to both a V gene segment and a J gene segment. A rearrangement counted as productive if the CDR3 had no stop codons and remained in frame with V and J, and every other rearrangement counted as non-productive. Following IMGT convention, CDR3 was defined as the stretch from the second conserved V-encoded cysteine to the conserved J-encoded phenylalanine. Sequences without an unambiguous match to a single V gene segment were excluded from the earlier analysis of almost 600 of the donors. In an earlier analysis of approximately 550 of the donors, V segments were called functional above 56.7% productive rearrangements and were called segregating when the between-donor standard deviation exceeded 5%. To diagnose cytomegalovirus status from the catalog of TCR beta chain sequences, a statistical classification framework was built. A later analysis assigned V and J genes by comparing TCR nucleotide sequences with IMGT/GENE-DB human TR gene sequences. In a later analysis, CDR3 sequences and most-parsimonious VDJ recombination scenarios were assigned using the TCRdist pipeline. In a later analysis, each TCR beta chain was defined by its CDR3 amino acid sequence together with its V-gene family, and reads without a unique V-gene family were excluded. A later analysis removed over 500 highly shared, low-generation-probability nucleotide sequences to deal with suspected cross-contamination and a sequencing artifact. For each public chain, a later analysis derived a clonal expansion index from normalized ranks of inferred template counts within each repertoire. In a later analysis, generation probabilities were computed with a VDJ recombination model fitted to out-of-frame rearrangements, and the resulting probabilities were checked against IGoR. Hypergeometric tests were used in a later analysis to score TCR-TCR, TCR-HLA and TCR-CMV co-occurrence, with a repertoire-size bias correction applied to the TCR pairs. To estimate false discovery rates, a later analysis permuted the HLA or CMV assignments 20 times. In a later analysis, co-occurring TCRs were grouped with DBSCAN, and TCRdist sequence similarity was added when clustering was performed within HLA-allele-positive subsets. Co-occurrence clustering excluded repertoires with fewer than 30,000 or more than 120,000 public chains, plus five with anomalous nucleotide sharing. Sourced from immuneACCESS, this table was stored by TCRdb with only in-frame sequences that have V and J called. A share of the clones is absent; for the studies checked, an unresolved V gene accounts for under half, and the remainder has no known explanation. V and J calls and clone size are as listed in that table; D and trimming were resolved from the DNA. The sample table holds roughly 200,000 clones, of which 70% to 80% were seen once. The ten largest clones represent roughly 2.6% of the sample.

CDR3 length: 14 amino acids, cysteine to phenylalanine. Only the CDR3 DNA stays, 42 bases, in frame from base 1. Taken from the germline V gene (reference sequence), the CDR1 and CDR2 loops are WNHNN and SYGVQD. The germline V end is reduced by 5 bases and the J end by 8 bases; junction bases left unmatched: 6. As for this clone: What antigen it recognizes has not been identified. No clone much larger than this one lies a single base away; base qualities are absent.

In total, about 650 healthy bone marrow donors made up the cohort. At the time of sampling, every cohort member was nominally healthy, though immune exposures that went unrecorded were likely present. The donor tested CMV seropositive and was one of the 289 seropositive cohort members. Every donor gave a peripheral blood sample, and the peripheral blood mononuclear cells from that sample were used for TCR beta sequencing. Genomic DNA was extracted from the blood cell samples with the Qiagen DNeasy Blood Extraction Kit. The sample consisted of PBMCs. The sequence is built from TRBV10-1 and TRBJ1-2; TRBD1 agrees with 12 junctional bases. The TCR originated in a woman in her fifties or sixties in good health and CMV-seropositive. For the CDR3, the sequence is CASSPGQGAFGYTF. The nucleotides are TGCGCCAGCAGTCCGGGACAGGGGGCTTTCGGCTACACCTTC.